This T cell receptor beta chain was identified in a study of blood T cell repertoires in COVID-19. Study information: Acute-phase and convalescent COVID-19 samples originated in the United States, Italy and Spain.

Germline CDR1 is MGHDK and CDR2 is SYGVNS. The CDR3 totals 15 residues. The trim removed 2 bases at V and 5 bases at J, leaving 7 bases unmatched. Here immunoSEQ multiplex PCR was the method, and the copy in TCRdb shows in-frame clones only, minus some. The sample consists of about 360,000 clones, roughly 86% of them appearing once. V gene TRBV25-1 combines with J gene TRBJ1-1; the match to TRBD1 covers 8 bases. The sequence was collected from a human donor in a cohort sampled during active COVID-19. The sequencing input was peripheral blood. The CDR3: CASSELDREWTEAFF. Here the CDR3 DNA reads TGTGCCAGCAGTGAACTGGACAGGGAATGGACTGAAGCTTTCTTT.